The T cell receptor (beta chain) under discussion was sequenced for a study of blood T cell repertoires in COVID-19. At the level of the study: Some COVID-19 samples were acute and others convalescent; all came from the United States, Italy and Spain. T cells, B-cell-depleted T cells, or PBMCs supplied cDNA or gDNA.

V shed 2 bases and J shed 6 bases, with 8 bases lying between them. Germline CDR1 reads KGHSH; CDR2 reads LQKENI. CDR3 size: 12 residues. The method was immunoSEQ multiplex PCR; TCRdb's version includes in-frame clones alone and lacks a portion of them. The data contain approximately 150,000 clones, more than 80% of them singletons. At least ten counts were recorded for this clone. This rearrangement joins TRBV18 to TRBJ2-7, with D unclear. Sample: peripheral blood. The receptor's source is a man in his sixties or seventies with acute or convalescent COVID-19. CDR3 sequence: CASSPGQSEQYF. The DNA of the CDR3 is TGTGCCAGCTCACCAGGGCAGAGCGAGCAGTACTTC.